Following are 27 T cell receptor beta chains from one sample sequenced in a study of T cell repertoires in cytomegalovirus infection. These receptors' targets are unknown. TCRdb reprocessed the reads via MiXCR and lists one record per CDR3 protein. The sample shows about 310,000 distinct CDR3 sequences, approximately 25% of them seen only once. Sequencing was performed on cultured PBMCs, taken from culture after CMV antigen stimulation. All receptors derive from a human donor in good health (CMV status not recorded). Some clones in this sample may be carry-over from other donors' samples.

This chain links TRBV30 with TRBJ1-6; no definite D call. Trimming stripped 4 bases from V and 7 bases from J, with 14 bases between. Germline CDR1 and CDR2: GTSNPN and SVGIG (reference sequence). CDR3 length equals 14 residues. Here the CDR3 reads CAWKGSSYNSPLHF. DNA for the CDR3: TGTGCCTGGAAAGGATCCAGCTACAATTCACCCCTCCACTTT.

The rearrangement links TRBV4-3 to TRBJ2-7; the D is unclear. Trimming removed 3 bases from V and 0 bases from J, with 15 bases in between. The germline V gene has CDR1 LGHNA and CDR2 YSLEER. The CDR3 sequence is 16 residues long. For the CDR3, the DNA is TGCGCCAGCAGCCACCGCCTGGCTATTAGCTCCTACGAGCAGTACTTC. Translating gives CASSHRLAISSYEQYF.

The chain is built from TRBV20-1 and TRBJ2-3; no reliable D call. The CDR3 loop spans 14 amino acids. CDR1 DFQATT and CDR2 SNEGSKA come from the germline V gene (reference sequence). Trimming took 4 bases from V and 6 from J, leaving 17 bases between them. CDR3 amino acids: CSANPGLLRDTQYF. For the CDR3, the DNA is TGCAGTGCTAATCCCGGGCTCCTCCGGGATACGCAGTATTTT.

The genes are TRBV5-1 and TRBJ2-5, with TRBD1 as a possible D gene (6 bases). V was pared by 4 bases and J by 5 bases, with 15 bases between. CDR1 is SGHRS, CDR2 YFSETQ, per germline. The CDR3 has 14 amino acids. CDR3 sequence: CASSTAGTRETQYF. CDR3 nucleotides: TGCGCCAGCAGCACGGCCGGGACACGGGAGACCCAGTACTTC.

At least ten counts were recorded for this clonotype. This chain joins TRBV19 and TRBJ2-1; 8 bases are shared with TRBD2. The CDR3 spans 15 residues. The ends lost 2 bases at V and 4 bases at J; junction bases unmatched: 4. Per germline, CDR1 LNHDA and CDR2 SQIVND (reference sequence). CDR3 bases: TGTGCCAGTAGTATATCAGCGGGAGATTACAATGAGCAGTTCTTC. This codes for CASSISAGDYNEQFF. The full variable domain, completed using reference TRBV19 and TRBJ2-1, is DGGITQSPKYLFRKEGQNVTLSCEQNLNHDAMYWYRQDPGQGLRLIYYSQIVNDFQKGDIAEGYSVSREKKESFPLTVTSAQKNPTAFYLCASSISAGDYNEQFFGPGTRLTVL.

The V call is TRBV28, the J call TRBJ1-5; D may be TRBD1 (5 bases). Germline V lookup: CDR1 MDHEN, CDR2 SYDVKM. With 3 bases removed from V and 4 bases from J, the gap between germline ends came to 19 bases. The CDR3 runs 17 residues. The CDR3 bases are TGTGCCAGCAGTTTGAAAGGGACCAGTCGAAAGAATCAGCCCCAGCATTTT. It translates to CASSLKGTSRKNQPQHF.

Ten or more counts support this clonotype. The V call is TRBV7-2, the J call TRBJ2-2; D might be TRBD1 (6 bases). This CDR3 region has 13 residues. Germline loops: CDR1 SGHTA, CDR2 FQGNSA. Trimming took off 5 bases at V and 5 bases at J, with 9 bases between the two ends. CDR3 residues: CASSHGTTGELFF. The CDR3 coding sequence is TGTGCCAGCAGCCACGGGACAACCGGGGAGCTGTTTTTT.

The rearrangement links TRBV12-3 or TRBV12-4 to TRBJ2-1; D is perhaps TRBD1 (6 bases). Between the trimmed V and J ends, which lost 6 bases and 2 bases, there was a span of 26 bases. This CDR3 has 19 residues. Written as DNA, the CDR3 is TGTGCCAGCAGGTCCTCCCTTGTCGGGGACAACGGGGCCTACAATGAGCAGTTCTTC. This gives the protein CASRSSLVGDNGAYNEQFF.

V and J are TRBV7-4 and TRBJ2-2; no clear D gene. Germline V gene lookup returns CDR1 SGHVT and CDR2 SQSDAQ. V gave up 5 bases and J gave up 2 bases, with 15 bases separating them. The CDR3 covers 16 residues. CDR3 sequence reads: CASSPVTTENTGELFF. The CDR3, as DNA: TGTGCCAGCAGCCCCGTGACAACGGAAAACACCGGGGAGCTGTTTTTT.

This chain connects TRBV20-1 to TRBJ2-4; D gene unclear. CDR3 length equals 14 residues. Trimming removed 1 base from V and 1 base from J, with 8 bases in between. From germline, CDR1 is DFQATT and CDR2 SNEGSKA (reference sequence). In DNA form, the CDR3 reads TGCAGTGCTAGAGGGACCGGCGCCAAAAACATTCAGTACTTC. Protein sequence: CSARGTGAKNIQYF.

Ten or more counts support this clonotype. The chain carries TRBV7-2 and TRBJ2-6; D ambiguous. Germline V lookup: CDR1 SGHTA, CDR2 FQGNSA. CDR3 size: 15 residues. V lost 1 base and J 2 bases, leaving 6 bases between the germline ends. The CDR3 DNA follows: TGTGCCAGCAGCTTAGTTGCGGCTGGGGCCAACGTCCTGACTTTC. This translates into CASSLVAAGANVLTF.

This clonotype was counted only a few times. The chain joins TRBV29-1 to TRBJ1-3; tentative D call: TRBD1 (5 bases). The germline CDR1 and CDR2 sequences are SQVTM and ANQGSEA. The length of the CDR3 is 16 residues. With 4 bases removed from V and 4 bases from J, the gap between germline ends came to 20 bases. The CDR3, as DNA: TGCAGCGTTGGGGGGTTCTCAGGGCCCCTCGGAAACACCATATATTTT. Amino acid sequence: CSVGGFSGPLGNTIYF.

This clonotype occurred many times. This chain joins TRBV24-1 and TRBJ2-2, with a possible D match to TRBD1 (5 bases). The germline gives CDR1 KGHDR, CDR2 SFDVKD. The CDR3 contains 17 residues. V lost 0 bases and J lost 2, with 12 bases in between. This CDR3 reads CATSDLRAGQNTGELFF. The CDR3 region has the DNA TGTGCCACCAGTGATTTGCGGGCAGGGCAAAACACCGGGGAGCTGTTTTTT.

This chain links TRBV5-4 with TRBJ2-5; TRBD2 aligns across 11 bases. Germline V lookup: CDR1 SGHNT, CDR2 YYREEE (reference sequence). The CDR3 extends over 17 amino acids. The junction had 9 bases not matched to a gene; V was cut back by 0 bases and J by 5 bases. The CDR3 here is CASSLVKTSGSWETQYF. The DNA for the CDR3 is TGTGCCAGCAGCTTGGTAAAAACTAGCGGGAGCTGGGAGACCCAGTACTTC.

CDR3 sequence: CASSTLAGARDEQFF. CDR3 coding DNA: TGTGCCAGTAGTACCCTAGCGGGAGCCAGGGATGAGCAGTTCTTC. The V call is TRBV19, the J call TRBJ2-1, with TRBD2 matching over 10 bases. Trimming took 4 bases from V and 8 from J; bases not matched to a gene: 8. The CDR3 has 15 amino acids. In germline, CDR1 is LNHDA, CDR2 SQIVND (reference sequence).

The chain employs TRBV9 and TRBJ2-2, with TRBD2 identical over 8 bases. The V gene's germline CDR1 is SGDLS and CDR2 YYNGEE. CDR3 length equals 12 residues. V dropped 5 bases and J dropped 6; count of bases not matched to a gene: 0. The CDR3 here is CASRGLAGELFF. The CDR3 nucleotides are TGTGCCAGCAGGGGACTAGCCGGGGAGCTGTTTTTT.

This CDR3 reads CSASGLAGDAETQYF. CDR3 DNA sequence: TGCAGTGCTAGTGGACTAGCGGGAGACGCAGAGACCCAGTACTTC. J is TRBJ2-5 and V is TRBV20-1; the match to TRBD2 covers 13 bases. Germline V CDR1 and CDR2: DFQATT, SNEGSKA (reference sequence). The CDR3 spans 15 residues. Trimming cost V 3 bases and J 4 bases; bases outside gene matches: 5.

This clonotype occurred many times. The chain links TRBV7-2 to TRBJ1-5, with TRBD1 as a possible D gene (5 bases). The CDR3 runs 18 residues. Germline CDR1 reads SGHTA; CDR2 reads FQGNSA. Trimming left V 4 bases short and J 5 bases short, with 24 bases between. For the CDR3, the DNA is TGTGCCAGCAGCTCCTCAGGGCTTCTCCAGGCCCGTCATCAGCCCCAGCATTTT. Protein product: CASSSSGLLQARHQPQHF.

The CDR3 loop reads CASRQNRDNYGYTF. The DNA for the CDR3 is TGTGCCAGCAGGCAAAACCGGGACAACTATGGCTACACCTTC. The chain combines TRBV28 with TRBJ1-2; possible D gene TRBD1, 5 bases. V was trimmed by 6 bases and J by 2 bases, leaving 13 bases between them. Germline CDR1 MDHEN, CDR2 SYDVKM. The CDR3 loop spans 14 amino acids.

The chain employs TRBV4-1 and TRBJ2-7, with 10 positions matching TRBD1. CDR3 size: 15 residues. Per germline, CDR1 MGHRA and CDR2 YSYEKL. With V trimmed by 4 bases and J by 6 bases, 9 bases remained unmatched. The CDR3 region is CASSLRTGGTSEQYF. CDR3 nucleotides: TGCGCCAGCAGCCTAAGGACAGGGGGTACGAGCGAGCAGTACTTC.

CDR3 coding DNA: TGTGCCAGCAGCCGGGACAGAGCCGAGGGGACTGAAGCTTTCTTT. Its protein product is CASSRDRAEGTEAFF. The chain recombines TRBV7-8 with TRBJ1-1, with TRBD1 matching over 7 bases. Trimming cost V 5 bases and J 5 bases; bases outside gene matches: 11. The germline V gene encodes CDR1 SGHVS and CDR2 FQNEAQ. This CDR3 comprises 15 residues.

The V call is TRBV30, the J call TRBJ2-5; D is unresolved. CDR1 is GTSNPN, CDR2 SVGIG, per germline (reference sequence). The CDR3 covers 14 residues. The V gene lost 2 bases and the J gene lost 4 bases, with 14 bases spanning the gap. For the CDR3, the DNA is TGTGCCTGGAGTCGCCCCCAGGTCCCAGAGACCCAGTACTTC. Encoded protein: CAWSRPQVPETQYF.

As concerns this clonotype: A read error may produce the germline difference seen at one junction end. V is TRBV10-3 and J is TRBJ1-1; the match to TRBD1 covers 8 bases. Germline CDR1 is ENHRY and CDR2 is SYGVKD. CDR3 size: 15 residues. This chain's CDR3 is CAIGDPQGANTEAFF. CDR3 nucleotide sequence: TGTGCCATCGGTGACCCTCAGGGGGCAAACACTGAAGCTTTCTTT.

The rearrangement joins TRBV27 to TRBJ2-7; TRBD2 matches 9 bases. The CDR3 consists of 15 residues. V shed 5 bases and J 4 bases; nucleotides not matched to a gene: 9. Germline values: CDR1 MNHEY, CDR2 SMNVEV (reference sequence). The chain's CDR3 is CASSLTGLAGYEQYF. The CDR3 DNA is TGTGCCAGCAGTCTAACGGGACTAGCCGGGTACGAGCAGTACTTC.

A word on this clonotype: This may arise from a read error, as a much more abundant clone is one base away. The J gene is TRBJ1-6, the V gene TRBV7-2; D gene uncertain. V was trimmed by 2 bases and J by 2 bases, leaving 7 bases between them. Germline loops: CDR1 SGHTA, CDR2 FQGNSA. The CDR3 runs 15 residues. DNA for the CDR3: TGTGCCAGCAGCTTAACTCTGACCTATAATTCACCCCTCCACTTT. Translated, it gives CASSLTLTYNSPLHF.

On this clonotype: A much larger clone differs from this one at a single base, so this may be a read error. This rearrangement joins TRBV7-2 to TRBJ2-7; D is undetermined. The CDR3 runs 13 residues. With 2 bases removed from V and 3 bases from J, the gap between germline ends came to 8 bases. Germline V gene data show CDR1 as SGHTA and CDR2 as FQGNSA. CDR3 in DNA: TGTGCCAGCAGCTTAAATAGCAGCTACGAGCAGTACTTC. This translates into CASSLNSSYEQYF.

The chain is built from TRBV28 and TRBJ2-1; 8 nucleotides agree with TRBD2. The ends lost 11 bases at V and 3 bases at J; junction bases unmatched: 6. The germline V gene encodes CDR1 MDHEN and CDR2 SYDVKM. The CDR3 covers 13 residues. The CDR3 is CAYGTSGYNEQFF. The CDR3 nucleotides are TGTGCCTATGGTACTAGCGGCTACAATGAGCAGTTCTTC.